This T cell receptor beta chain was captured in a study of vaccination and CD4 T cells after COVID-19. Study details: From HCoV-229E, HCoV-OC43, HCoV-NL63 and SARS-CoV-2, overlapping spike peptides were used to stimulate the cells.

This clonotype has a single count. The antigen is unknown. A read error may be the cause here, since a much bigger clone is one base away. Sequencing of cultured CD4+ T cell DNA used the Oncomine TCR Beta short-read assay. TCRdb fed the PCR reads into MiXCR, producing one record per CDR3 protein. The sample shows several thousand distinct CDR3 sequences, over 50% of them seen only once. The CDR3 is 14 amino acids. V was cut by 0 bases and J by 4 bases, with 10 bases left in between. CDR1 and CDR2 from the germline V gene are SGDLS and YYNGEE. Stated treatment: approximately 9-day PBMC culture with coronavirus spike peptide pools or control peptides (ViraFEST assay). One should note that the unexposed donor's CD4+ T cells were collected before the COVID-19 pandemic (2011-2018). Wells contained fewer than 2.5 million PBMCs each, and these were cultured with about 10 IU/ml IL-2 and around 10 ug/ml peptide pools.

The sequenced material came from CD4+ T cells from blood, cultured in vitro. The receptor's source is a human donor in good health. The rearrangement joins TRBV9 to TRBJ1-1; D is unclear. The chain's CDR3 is CASSVDPFFTEAFF. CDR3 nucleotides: TGTGCCAGCAGCGTAGATCCCTTCTTCACTGAAGCTTTCTTT.